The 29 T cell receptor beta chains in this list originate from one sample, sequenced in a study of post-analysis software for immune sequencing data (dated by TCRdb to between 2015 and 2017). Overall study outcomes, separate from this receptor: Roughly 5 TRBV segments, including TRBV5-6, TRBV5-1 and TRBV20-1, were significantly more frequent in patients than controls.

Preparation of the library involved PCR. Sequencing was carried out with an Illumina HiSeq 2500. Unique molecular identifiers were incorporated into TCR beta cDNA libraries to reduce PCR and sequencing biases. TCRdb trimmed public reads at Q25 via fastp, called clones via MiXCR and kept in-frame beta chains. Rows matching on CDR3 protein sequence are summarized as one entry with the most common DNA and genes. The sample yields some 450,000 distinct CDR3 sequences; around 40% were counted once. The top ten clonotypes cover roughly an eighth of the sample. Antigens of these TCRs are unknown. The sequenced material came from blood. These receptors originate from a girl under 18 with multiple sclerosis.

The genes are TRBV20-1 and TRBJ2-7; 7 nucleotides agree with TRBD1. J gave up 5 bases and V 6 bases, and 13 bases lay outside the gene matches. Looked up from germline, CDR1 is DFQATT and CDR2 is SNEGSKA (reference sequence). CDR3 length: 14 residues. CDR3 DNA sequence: TGCAGTGCCGCAGCTAGGATAGGGGGCAACGAGCAGTACTTC. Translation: CSAAARIGGNEQYF.

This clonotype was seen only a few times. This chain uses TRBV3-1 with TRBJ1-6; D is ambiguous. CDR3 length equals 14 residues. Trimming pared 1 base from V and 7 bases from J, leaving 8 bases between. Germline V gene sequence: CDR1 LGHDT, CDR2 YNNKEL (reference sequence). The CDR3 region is CASSQGLSNSPLHF. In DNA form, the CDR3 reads TGTGCCAGCAGCCAAGGGTTATCCAATTCACCCCTCCACTTT. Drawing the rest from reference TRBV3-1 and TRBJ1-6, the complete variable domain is DTAVSQTPKYLVTQMGNDKSIKCEQNLGHDTMYWYKQDSKKFLKIMFSYNNKELIINETVPNRFSPKSPDKAHLNLHINSLELGDSAVYFCASSQGLSNSPLHFGNGTRLTVT.

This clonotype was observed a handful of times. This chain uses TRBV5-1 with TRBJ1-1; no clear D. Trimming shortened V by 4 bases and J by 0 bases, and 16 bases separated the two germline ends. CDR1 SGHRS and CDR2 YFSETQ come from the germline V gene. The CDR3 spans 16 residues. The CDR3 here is CASSGGLRPLNTEAFF. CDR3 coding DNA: TGCGCCAGCAGCGGCGGCCTCAGACCCCTGAACACTGAAGCTTTCTTT.

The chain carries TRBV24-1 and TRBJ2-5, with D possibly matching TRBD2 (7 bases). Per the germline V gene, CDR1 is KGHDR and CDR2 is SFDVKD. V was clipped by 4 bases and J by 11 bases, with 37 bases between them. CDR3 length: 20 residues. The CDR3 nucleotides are TGTGCCACCAGTGACCCCATCGGGGGCCCCGCACCGGGAGGCGGAAATGAGCAGTACTTC. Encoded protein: CATSDPIGGPAPGGGNEQYF.

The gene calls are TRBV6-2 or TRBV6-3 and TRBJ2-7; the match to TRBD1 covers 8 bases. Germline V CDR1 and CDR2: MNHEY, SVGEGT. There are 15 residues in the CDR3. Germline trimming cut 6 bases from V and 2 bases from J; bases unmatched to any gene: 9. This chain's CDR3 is CASRPTDREAYEQYF. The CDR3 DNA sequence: TGTGCCAGCAGGCCTACGGACAGGGAGGCCTACGAGCAGTACTTC.

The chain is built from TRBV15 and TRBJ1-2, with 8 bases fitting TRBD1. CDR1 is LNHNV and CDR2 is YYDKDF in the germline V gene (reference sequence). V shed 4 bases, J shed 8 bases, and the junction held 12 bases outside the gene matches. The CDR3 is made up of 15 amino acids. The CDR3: CATSTLGQDPRGYTF. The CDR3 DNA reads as TGTGCCACCAGCACCTTGGGACAGGATCCTCGGGGCTACACCTTC.

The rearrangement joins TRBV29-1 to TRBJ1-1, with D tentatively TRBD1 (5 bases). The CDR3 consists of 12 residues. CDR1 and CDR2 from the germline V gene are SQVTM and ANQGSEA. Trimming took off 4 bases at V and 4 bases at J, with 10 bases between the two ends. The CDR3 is CSVVGAVTEAFF. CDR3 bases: TGCAGCGTTGTTGGGGCGGTCACTGAAGCTTTCTTT.

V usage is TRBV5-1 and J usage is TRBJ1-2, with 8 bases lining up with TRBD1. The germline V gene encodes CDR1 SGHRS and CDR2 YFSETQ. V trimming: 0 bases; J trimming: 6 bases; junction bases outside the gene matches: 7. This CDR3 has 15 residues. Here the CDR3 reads CASSLDVQGVDGYTF. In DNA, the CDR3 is TGCGCCAGCAGCTTGGACGTACAGGGGGTCGATGGCTACACCTTC.

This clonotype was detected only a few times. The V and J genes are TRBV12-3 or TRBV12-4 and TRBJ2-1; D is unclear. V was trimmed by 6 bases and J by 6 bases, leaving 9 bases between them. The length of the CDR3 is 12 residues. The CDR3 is CASSSEINEQFF. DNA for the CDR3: TGTGCCAGCAGCTCCGAAATCAATGAGCAGTTCTTC.

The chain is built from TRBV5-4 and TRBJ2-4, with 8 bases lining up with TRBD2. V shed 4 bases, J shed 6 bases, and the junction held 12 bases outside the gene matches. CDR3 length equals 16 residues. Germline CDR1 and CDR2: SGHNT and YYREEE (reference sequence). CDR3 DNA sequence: TGTGCCAGCAGCCTTACGGCGGGGCTAGCGGGAAACATTCAGTACTTC. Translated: CASSLTAGLAGNIQYF.

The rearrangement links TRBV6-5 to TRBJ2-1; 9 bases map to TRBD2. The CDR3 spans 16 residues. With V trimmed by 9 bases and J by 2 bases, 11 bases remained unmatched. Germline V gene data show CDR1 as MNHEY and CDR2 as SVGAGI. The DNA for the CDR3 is TGTGCCAGTGCAACTCAGCGGGAGGTACCCTACAATGAGCAGTTCTTC. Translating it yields CASATQREVPYNEQFF.

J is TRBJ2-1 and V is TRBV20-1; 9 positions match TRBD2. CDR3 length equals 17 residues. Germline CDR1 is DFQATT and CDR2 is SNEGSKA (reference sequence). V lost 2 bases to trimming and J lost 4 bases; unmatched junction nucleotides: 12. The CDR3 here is CSARISLLAGQYNEQFF. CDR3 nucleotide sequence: TGCAGTGCTAGAATATCTTTGCTAGCGGGGCAATACAATGAGCAGTTCTTC.

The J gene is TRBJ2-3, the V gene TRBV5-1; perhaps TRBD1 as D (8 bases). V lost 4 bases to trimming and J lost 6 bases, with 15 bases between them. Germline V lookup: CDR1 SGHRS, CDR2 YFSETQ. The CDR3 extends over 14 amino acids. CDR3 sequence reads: CASSQGQGGDTQYF. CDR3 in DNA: TGCGCCAGCAGCCAAGGACAGGGAGGGGATACGCAGTATTTT.

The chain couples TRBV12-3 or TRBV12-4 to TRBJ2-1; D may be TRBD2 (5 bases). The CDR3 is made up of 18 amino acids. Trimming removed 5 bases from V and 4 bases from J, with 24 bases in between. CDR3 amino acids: CASSALARGILEYNEQFF. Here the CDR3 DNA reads TGTGCCAGCAGTGCCCTTGCGAGAGGGATACTGGAATACAATGAGCAGTTCTTC.

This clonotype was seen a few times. This CDR3 reads CASSPRLLAGGPSSYNEQFF. CDR3 nucleotide sequence: TGTGCCAGCAGTCCAAGGTTACTAGCGGGAGGGCCCAGCTCCTACAATGAGCAGTTCTTC. This sequence joins TRBV28 and TRBJ2-1; 13 bases are a match to TRBD2. Germline CDR1 and CDR2: MDHEN and SYDVKM. The CDR3 runs to 20 residues. With 5 bases clipped from V and 0 bases from J, the junction kept 13 bases outside the gene matches.

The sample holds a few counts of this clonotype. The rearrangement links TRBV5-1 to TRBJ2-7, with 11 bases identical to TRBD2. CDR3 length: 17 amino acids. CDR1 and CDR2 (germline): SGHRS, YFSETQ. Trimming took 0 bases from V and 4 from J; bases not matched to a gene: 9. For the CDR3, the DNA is TGCGCCAGCAGCTTGGGGACTAGCGGGCCCTGGGGGTACGAGCAGTACTTC. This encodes CASSLGTSGPWGYEQYF.

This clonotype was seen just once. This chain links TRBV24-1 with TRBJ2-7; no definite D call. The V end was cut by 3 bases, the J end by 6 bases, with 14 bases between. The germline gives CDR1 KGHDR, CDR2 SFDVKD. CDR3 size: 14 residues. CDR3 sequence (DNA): TGTGCCACCAGTGATCCCTTGGTTACCTGCGAGCAGTACTTC. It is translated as CATSDPLVTCEQYF.

The CDR3 spells CASSWGGANTEAFF. CDR3 nucleotides: TGTGCCAGCAGTTGGGGAGGGGCGAACACTGAAGCTTTCTTT. This rearrangement joins TRBV12-3 or TRBV12-4 to TRBJ1-1; D possibly corresponds to TRBD1 (5 bases). The CDR3 is made up of 14 amino acids. V dropped 4 bases and J dropped 1 base, with 10 bases sitting between them.

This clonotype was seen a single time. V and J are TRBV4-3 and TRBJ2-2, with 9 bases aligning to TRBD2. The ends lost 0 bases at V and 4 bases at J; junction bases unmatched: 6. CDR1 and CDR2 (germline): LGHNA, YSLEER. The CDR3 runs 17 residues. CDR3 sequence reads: CASSQESSGRPTGELFF. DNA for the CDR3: TGCGCCAGCAGCCAAGAAAGCAGCGGGAGGCCCACCGGGGAGCTGTTTTTT.

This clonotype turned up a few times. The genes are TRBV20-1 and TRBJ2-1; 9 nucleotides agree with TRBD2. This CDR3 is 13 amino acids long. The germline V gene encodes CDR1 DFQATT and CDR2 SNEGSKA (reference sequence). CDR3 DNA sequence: TGCAAGATAGCGGGAGTCGCCTACAATGAGCAGTTCTTC. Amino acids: CKIAGVAYNEQFF.

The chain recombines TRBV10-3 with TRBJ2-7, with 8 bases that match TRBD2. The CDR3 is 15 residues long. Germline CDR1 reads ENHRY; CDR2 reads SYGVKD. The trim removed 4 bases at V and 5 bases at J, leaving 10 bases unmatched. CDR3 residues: CAISGSGGRSHEQYF. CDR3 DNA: TGTGCCATCAGTGGGTCGGGCGGGAGGTCACACGAGCAGTACTTC.

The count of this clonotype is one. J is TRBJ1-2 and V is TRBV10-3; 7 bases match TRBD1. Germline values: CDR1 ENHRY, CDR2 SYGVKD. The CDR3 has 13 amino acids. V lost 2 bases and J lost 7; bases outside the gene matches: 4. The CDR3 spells CAISEGQACGYTF. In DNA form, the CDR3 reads TGTGCCATCAGTGAGGGACAGGCCTGTGGCTACACCTTC.

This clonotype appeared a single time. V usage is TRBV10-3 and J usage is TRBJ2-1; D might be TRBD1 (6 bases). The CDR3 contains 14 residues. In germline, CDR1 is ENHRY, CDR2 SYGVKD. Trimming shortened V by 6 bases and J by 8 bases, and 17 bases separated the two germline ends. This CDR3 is CAISRDIFNDEQFF. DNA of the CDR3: TGTGCCATCAGCCGGGACATTTTCAACGATGAGCAGTTCTTC.

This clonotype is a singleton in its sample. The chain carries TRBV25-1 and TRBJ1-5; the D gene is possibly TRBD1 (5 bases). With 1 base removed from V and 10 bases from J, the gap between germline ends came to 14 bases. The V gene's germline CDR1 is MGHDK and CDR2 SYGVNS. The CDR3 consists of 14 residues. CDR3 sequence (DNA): TGTGCCAGCAGTGAATCCGGGGCCGGGAGACCCCAGCATTTT. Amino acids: CASSESGAGRPQHF.

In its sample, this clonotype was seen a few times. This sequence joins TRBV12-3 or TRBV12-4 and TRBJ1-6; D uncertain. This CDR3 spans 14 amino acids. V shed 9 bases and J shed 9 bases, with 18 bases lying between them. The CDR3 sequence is CASQLQSLGSPLHF. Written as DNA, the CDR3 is TGTGCCAGTCAACTACAGTCGCTGGGTTCACCCCTCCACTTT.

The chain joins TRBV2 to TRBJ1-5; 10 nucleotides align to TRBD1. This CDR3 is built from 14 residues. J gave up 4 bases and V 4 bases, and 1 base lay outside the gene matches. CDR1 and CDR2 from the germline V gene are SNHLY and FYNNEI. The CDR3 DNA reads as TGTGCCAGCAGTGTGGGACAGGGGAATCAGCCCCAGCATTTT. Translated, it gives CASSVGQGNQPQHF. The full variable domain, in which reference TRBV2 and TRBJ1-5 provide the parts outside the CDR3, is EPEVTQTPSHQVTQMGQEVILRCVPISNHLYFYWYRQILGQKVEFLVSFYNNEISEKSEIFDDQFSVERPDGSNFTLKIRSTKLEDSAMYFCASSVGQGNQPQHFGDGTRLSIL.

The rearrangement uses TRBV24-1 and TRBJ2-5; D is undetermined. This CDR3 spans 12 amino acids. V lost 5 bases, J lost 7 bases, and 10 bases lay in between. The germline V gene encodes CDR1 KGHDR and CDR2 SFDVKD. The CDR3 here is CATSALGGTQYF. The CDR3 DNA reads TGTGCCACCAGTGCCCTAGGTGGGACCCAGTACTTC.

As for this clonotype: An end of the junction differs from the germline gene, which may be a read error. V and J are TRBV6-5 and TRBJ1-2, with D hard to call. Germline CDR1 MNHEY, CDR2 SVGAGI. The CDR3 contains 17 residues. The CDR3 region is CASSILSKERDRYGCTF. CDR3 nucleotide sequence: TGTGCCAGCAGTATACTATCAAAGGAGAGGGATCGGTATGGCTGCACCTTC.

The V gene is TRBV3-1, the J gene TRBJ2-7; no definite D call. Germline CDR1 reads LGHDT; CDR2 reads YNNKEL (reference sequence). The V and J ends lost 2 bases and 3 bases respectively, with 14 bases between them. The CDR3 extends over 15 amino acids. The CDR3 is CASSQNPSTIYEQYF. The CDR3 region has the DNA TGTGCCAGCAGCCAAAACCCTAGTACAATCTACGAGCAGTACTTC.